The next 3 T cell receptor beta chains were all read from a single sample in a study of STAT5B mutations in CD4+ large granular lymphocyte leukemia. Data came from immunoSEQ multiplex PCR; TCRdb stores just in-frame clones and leaves some out. The table lists tens of thousands of clones, about four fifths of them singletons. The sequenced sample consisted of CD4+ T cells from blood buffy coats. The origin of the receptors is a human donor in good health.

V and J are TRBV11-3 and TRBJ2-1; no firm D call. V lost 0 bases to trimming and J lost 0 bases, with 6 bases between them. This CDR3 region has 15 residues. CDR1 is SGHNT and CDR2 is YENEEA in the germline V gene. This chain's CDR3 is CASSLEASSYNEQFF. The CDR3 bases are TGTGCCAGCAGCTTAGAGGCTAGCTCCTACAATGAGCAGTTCTTC.

The chain is built from TRBV19 and TRBJ1-1, with D possibly TRBD1 on 5 matching bases. CDR1 LNHDA and CDR2 SQIVND come from the germline V gene (reference sequence). V lost 3 bases and J lost 8, with 7 bases in between. The CDR3 extends over 11 amino acids. The CDR3 is CASSIRQEAFF. CDR3 DNA sequence: TGTGCCAGTAGTATTAGACAGGAAGCTTTCTTT.

This sequence joins TRBV7-2 and TRBJ2-7; 7 bases are shared with TRBD1. J was trimmed by 6 bases and V by 3 bases; bases with no gene match: 8. Germline CDR1 is SGHTA and CDR2 is FQGNSA. This CDR3 comprises 14 residues. The CDR3 nucleotides are TGTGCCAGCAGCTTGGGACAGCCGGGCGGCGAGCAGTACTTC. This codes for CASSLGQPGGEQYF.